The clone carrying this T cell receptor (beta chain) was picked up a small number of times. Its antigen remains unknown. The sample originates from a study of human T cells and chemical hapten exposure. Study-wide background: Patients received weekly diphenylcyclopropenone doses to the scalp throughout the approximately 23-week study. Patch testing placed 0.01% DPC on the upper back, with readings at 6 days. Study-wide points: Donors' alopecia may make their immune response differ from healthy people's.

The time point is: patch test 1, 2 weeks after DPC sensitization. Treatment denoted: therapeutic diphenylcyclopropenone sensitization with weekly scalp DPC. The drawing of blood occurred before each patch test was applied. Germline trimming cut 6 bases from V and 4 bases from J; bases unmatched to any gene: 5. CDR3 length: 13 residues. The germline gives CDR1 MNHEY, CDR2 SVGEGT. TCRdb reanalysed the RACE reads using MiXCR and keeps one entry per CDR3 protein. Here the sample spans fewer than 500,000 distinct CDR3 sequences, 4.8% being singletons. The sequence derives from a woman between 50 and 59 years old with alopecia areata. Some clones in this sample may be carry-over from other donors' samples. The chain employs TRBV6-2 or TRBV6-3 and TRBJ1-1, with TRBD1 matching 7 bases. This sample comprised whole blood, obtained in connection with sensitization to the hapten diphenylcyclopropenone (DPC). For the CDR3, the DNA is TGTGCCAGCAGAGACAGGGATTTCACTGAAGCTTTCTTT. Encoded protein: CASRDRDFTEAFF.